This T cell receptor beta chain stems from a study of PD-L1 blockade in urothelial cancer. Sequencing was performed with immunoSEQ multiplex PCR; in TCRdb, only in-frame clones are kept and a portion is missing. The sample yields about 120,000 clones, more than 85% seen once. CDR1 is SGDLS and CDR2 is YYNGEE in the germline V gene. The trim removed 0 bases at V and 15 bases at J, leaving 8 bases unmatched. The CDR3 is made up of 15 amino acids. Time point meaning: peripheral blood 6 weeks after treatment start. The clonotype was recovered from a man between 60 and 75 years old with urothelial cancer. The sequencing used PBMCs, collected around atezolizumab (anti-PD-L1) treatment. This chain uses TRBV9 with TRBJ2-3; 15 nucleotides line up with TRBD2. This chain's CDR3 is CASSVEAGLAGGLYF. CDR3 DNA sequence: TGTGCCAGCAGCGTAGAAGCGGGACTAGCGGGAGGCTTATATTTT.